What follows are 20 T cell receptor beta chains derived from one specimen sequenced in a study of Graves' ophthalmopathy and Graves' hyperthyroidism. As the template, RNA transcripts were used to amplify TCR beta CDR3 regions. HTBI primers were used in a first-round RT-PCR, which preceded a second-round multiplex PCR. In TCRdb, the multiplex PCR reads were re-called with MiXCR into one record per CDR3 protein. The table has about 700,000 distinct CDR3 sequences, approximately 40% seen once. The sequencing input was peripheral blood. All receptors derive from an adult man with Graves' ophthalmopathy.

This clonotype was counted once. The genes are TRBV25-1 and TRBJ1-5, with 8 nucleotides matching TRBD1. This CDR3 is 14 amino acids long. Trimming took 8 bases from V and 3 from J; bases not matched to a gene: 6. The germline V gene encodes CDR1 MGHDK and CDR2 SYGVNS. CDR3: CASSQGQDNQPQHF. The CDR3 nucleotides are TGTGCCAGCTCACAGGGACAGGACAATCAGCCCCAGCATTTT.

The chain is built from TRBV25-1 and TRBJ2-2; 13 bases are shared with TRBD2. The CDR3 extends over 15 amino acids. Looked up from germline, CDR1 is MGHDK and CDR2 is SYGVNS. V was pared by 6 bases and J by 7 bases, with 5 bases of the junction left unmatched. The CDR3 is CASSTSGRAHGELFF. The CDR3 DNA follows: TGTGCCAGCAGCACTAGCGGGAGGGCCCACGGGGAGCTGTTTTTT.

This clonotype came up many times. This sequence joins TRBV29-1 and TRBJ2-5, with TRBD1 as a possible D gene (6 bases). The CDR3 is 12 amino acids. The germline CDR1 and CDR2 sequences are SQVTM and ANQGSEA. The V end lost 6 bases, the J end lost 1 base, and 9 bases lay between the germline ends. The CDR3 here is CSVGHRQETQYF. CDR3 nucleotide sequence: TGCAGCGTGGGACATCGCCAAGAGACCCAGTACTTC.

This clonotype was observed a handful of times. The chain uses TRBV20-1 and TRBJ1-4, with no clear D. The ends were cut back, 3 bases at V and 11 bases at J, with 16 bases in the middle. Germline loops: CDR1 DFQATT, CDR2 SNEGSKA (reference sequence). The CDR3 is made up of 13 amino acids. Written as DNA, the CDR3 is TGCAGTGCTAGCGGACCGTCGGCTGAGAAACTGTTTTTT. This translates into CSASGPSAEKLFF.

The chain carries TRBV7-2 and TRBJ1-5; possible D gene TRBD1, 5 bases. Trimming took 3 bases from V and 2 from J, leaving 14 bases between them. This CDR3 is built from 16 residues. From germline, CDR1 is SGHTA and CDR2 FQGNSA. Here the CDR3 reads CASSLSGGKGNQPQHF. The CDR3, as DNA: TGTGCCAGCAGCTTGTCGGGGGGAAAGGGCAATCAGCCCCAGCATTTT.

J is TRBJ2-5 and V is TRBV5-6; TRBD1 aligns across 9 bases. The CDR3 loop spans 14 amino acids. V shed 4 bases, J shed 4 bases, and the junction held 5 bases outside the gene matches. CDR1 and CDR2 from the germline V gene are SGHDT and YYEEEE. CDR3 nucleotides: TGTGCCAGCAGCGCCAACAGGGGGCTAGAGACCCAGTACTTC. Its translation is CASSANRGLETQYF.

Notes on this clonotype: The CDR3 end shows no conserved phenylalanine or tryptophan, and so a read error is likely. No DNA is shown, since the ends of the CDR3 on it are uncertain; the CDR3 is the one TCRdb lists. The chain carries TRBV29-1 and TRBJ2-5; the table's D call, TRBD1, has no DNA check behind it. The CDR3 has 8 residues if both end residues are counted. Germline values: CDR1 SQVTM, CDR2 ANQGSEA. CDR3 sequence reads: CSVGQGYS.

A few counts support this clonotype. The chain employs TRBV5-1 and TRBJ2-7, with D uncertain. This CDR3 region has 13 residues. Trimming cost V 4 bases and J 3 bases, with 11 bases left between them. Germline V gene data show CDR1 as SGHRS and CDR2 as YFSETQ. The CDR3 region is CASSLGSFYEQYF. CDR3 nucleotides: TGCGCCAGCAGCCTTGGGTCTTTCTACGAGCAGTACTTC.

This chain links TRBV20-1 with TRBJ2-7; 7 nucleotides align to TRBD2. This CDR3 is built from 15 residues. Germline CDR1 DFQATT, CDR2 SNEGSKA (reference sequence). V lost 6 bases to trimming and J lost 5 bases; unmatched junction nucleotides: 16. In DNA, the CDR3 is TGCAGTGCCGAGTCTGGGATCGGGGGGTTGGACGAGCAGTACTTC. This sequence encodes CSAESGIGGLDEQYF.

The J gene is TRBJ2-5, the V gene TRBV25-1; D may match TRBD1 or TRBD2 (6 bases each). The CDR3 totals 16 residues. Germline V gene lookup returns CDR1 MGHDK and CDR2 SYGVNS. V was shortened by 2 bases and J by 7 bases, with 20 bases between the two germline ends. CDR3 bases: TGTGCCAGCAGTGAAGGACTCTGGGGGGCGTTGGGGACCCAGTACTTC. It specifies CASSEGLWGALGTQYF.

This clonotype was seen more than once but under ten times. The genes are TRBV20-1 and TRBJ2-7, with TRBD2 as a possible D gene (5 bases). This CDR3 has 16 residues. The ends were cut back, 3 bases at V and 1 base at J, with 19 bases in the middle. CDR1 is DFQATT and CDR2 is SNEGSKA in the germline V gene (reference sequence). The CDR3 spells CSASGGLERGSYEQYF. CDR3 nucleotides: TGCAGTGCTAGTGGAGGCCTGGAAAGAGGGTCCTACGAGCAGTACTTC.

This clonotype was recorded at least ten times. The chain is built from TRBV29-1 and TRBJ1-4, with 7 bases that match TRBD1. Trimming removed 6 bases from V and 14 bases from J; junction bases left unmatched: 15. CDR3 length equals 13 residues. Germline V gene data show CDR1 as SQVTM and CDR2 as ANQGSEA. The DNA of the CDR3 is TGCAGCGTGGCCACAGGGGCCCCGGGGGGTCTGTTTTTT. Its translation: CSVATGAPGGLFF.

To note about this clonotype: Since a much larger clone is just one base distant, this may be a read error. Because the CDR3 is missing its conserved closing phenylalanine or tryptophan, this is likely a read error. This chain links TRBV10-2 with TRBJ1-1; no clear D. CDR3 size: 14 residues. V dropped 4 bases and J dropped 5 bases, with 14 bases sitting between them. Germline V gene sequence: CDR1 WSHSY, CDR2 SAAADI. Here the CDR3 DNA reads TGCGCCAGCAGTGTGAACGGACGTGAGACTGAAGCTTTCTCT. Protein product: CASSVNGRETEAFS.

The table lists this clonotype with many counts. This chain joins TRBV7-2 and TRBJ1-2, with TRBD1 matching 10 bases. The germline V gene has CDR1 SGHTA and CDR2 FQGNSA. Trimming removed 3 bases from V and 8 bases from J; junction bases left unmatched: 6. The length of the CDR3 is 14 residues. The CDR3 DNA is TGTGCCAGCAGCTTCGACAGGGGGCAATCGGGCTACACCTTC. Translation gives CASSFDRGQSGYTF.

This clonotype showed up just a few times. The chain uses TRBV4-2 and TRBJ2-2; maybe TRBD2 (6 bases). This CDR3 contains 16 residues. The germline gives CDR1 LGHNA, CDR2 YNFKEQ. The ends were cut back, 0 bases at V and 6 bases at J, with 14 bases in the middle. The CDR3 bases are TGTGCCAGCAGCCAAGATCTAGGGAGGATTGCCGGGGAGCTGTTTTTT. Translation: CASSQDLGRIAGELFF.

V gene TRBV5-1 combines with J gene TRBJ2-5; 12 positions agree with TRBD1. TRBJ2-7 explains the end of the DNA better; the J call may be wrong. Looked up from germline, CDR1 is SGHRS and CDR2 is YFSETQ. The CDR3 extends over 14 amino acids. This CDR3 is CASSWGTGGDEQYF. As DNA, the CDR3 is TGCGCCAGCAGCTGGGGGACAGGGGGCGACGAGCAGTACTTC.

This clonotype was recorded at least ten times. This chain connects TRBV29-1 to TRBJ2-7; D gene ambiguous. The V and J ends lost 1 base and 4 bases respectively, with 8 bases between them. Germline CDR1 reads SQVTM; CDR2 reads ANQGSEA. This CDR3 spans 12 amino acids. CDR3 protein: CSVEASRYEQYF. DNA for the CDR3: TGCAGCGTTGAAGCATCCCGGTACGAGCAGTACTTC.

The chain couples TRBV20-1 to TRBJ2-5; TRBD2 matches 10 bases. This CDR3 has 14 amino acids. V lost 3 bases and J lost 5; bases outside the gene matches: 6. Germline CDR1 reads DFQATT; CDR2 reads SNEGSKA (reference sequence). DNA of the CDR3: TGCAGTGCTAGTTCTCCGGGACTAGCGGAGACCCAGTACTTC. Translating gives CSASSPGLAETQYF.

The chain employs TRBV29-1 and TRBJ2-7; 7 nucleotides agree with TRBD1. Germline values: CDR1 SQVTM, CDR2 ANQGSEA. The CDR3 runs 13 residues. DNA of the CDR3: TGCAAACGGACAGGCTTAAACTCCTACGAGCAGTACTTC. Amino acids: CKRTGLNSYEQYF.

A few counts support this clonotype. V usage is TRBV5-4 and J usage is TRBJ2-7; 8 bases fit TRBD2. Germline V gene data show CDR1 as SGHNT and CDR2 as YYREEE (reference sequence). The CDR3 consists of 14 residues. V gave up 4 bases and J gave up 6 bases; unmatched junction bases: 9. CDR3 amino acids: CASSPRTSSLEQYF. CDR3 nucleotide sequence: TGTGCCAGCAGCCCACGGACTAGCAGCCTCGAGCAGTACTTC.